Below, 5 T cell receptor beta chains from the same sample are listed, as sequenced in a study of CD8+CD57+ T cells in acquired aplastic anemia. Genomic DNA was employed as the template in profiling TCR beta VDJ and CDR3. TCRdb re-derived calls from the reads in MiXCR, one entry per CDR3 protein. The sample has around 200,000 distinct CDR3 sequences; less than 65% are singletons. The sample was sorted CD4+, CD8+, or CD8+CD57+ T cells (not recorded which) from PBMCs. The receptors shown here come from a human donor in good health, serving as a control.

The rearrangement joins TRBV7-9 to TRBJ2-7; 8 bases agree with TRBD1. V dropped 1 base and J dropped 6; count of bases not matched to a gene: 8. Per germline, CDR1 SEHNR and CDR2 FQNEAQ (reference sequence). The CDR3 sequence is 15 residues long. The CDR3 protein is CASSLGTGMFGEQYF. CDR3 sequence (DNA): TGTGCCAGCAGCTTAGGGACAGGGATGTTCGGCGAGCAGTACTTC.

The chain employs TRBV7-9 and TRBJ1-6; no clear D. Germline assignment: CDR1 SEHNR and CDR2 FQNEAQ (reference sequence). Trimming removed 8 bases from V and 10 bases from J, with 18 bases in between. The CDR3 totals 14 residues. In DNA, the CDR3 is TGTGCCAGCGACGAAGGAAGGTCGGGCTCACCCCTCCACTTT. As protein: CASDEGRSGSPLHF.

In this sample, this clonotype turned up many times. V gene TRBV6-6 combines with J gene TRBJ2-7, with D unclear. CDR3 length equals 13 residues. V was trimmed by 0 bases and J by 3 bases, leaving 6 bases between them. Germline V gene sequence: CDR1 MNHNY, CDR2 SVGAGI (reference sequence). Written as DNA, the CDR3 is TGTGCCAGCAGTTACTCGGGGATCTACGAGCAGTACTTC. Amino acid sequence: CASSYSGIYEQYF.

The chain recombines TRBV24-1 with TRBJ2-5; 8 bases align to TRBD1. Trimming cost V 0 bases and J 4 bases; bases outside gene matches: 6. CDR3 size: 16 residues. CDR1 and CDR2 from the germline V gene are KGHDR and SFDVKD. The CDR3 nucleotides read TGTGCCACCAGTGATTTGAACAGGGGGACGGGAGAGACCCAGTACTTC. Protein sequence: CATSDLNRGTGETQYF.

This clonotype was found many times. V usage is TRBV6-5 and J usage is TRBJ1-6, with D perhaps matching TRBD1 (5 bases). V lost 6 bases to trimming and J lost 10 bases, with 19 bases between them. CDR1 is MNHEY, CDR2 SVGAGI, per germline. This CDR3 region has 15 residues. The CDR3 coding sequence is TGTGCCAGCAGACCCACATCTCAGGGTAGCTCACCCCTCCACTTT. Translating it yields CASRPTSQGSSPLHF.